Below, 23 T cell receptor beta chains from the same sample are listed, as sequenced in a study of T cell responses to AZD1222 COVID-19 vaccine. Measured with immunoSEQ multiplex PCR; TCRdb has only the in-frame clones, and not every one. The sample records around 140,000 clones, roughly 90% being singletons. The sample was peripheral blood, taken 28 days after the second AZD1222 dose. The receptors stem from an adult who received the AZD1222 COVID-19 vaccine.

The V gene is TRBV18, the J gene TRBJ1-5, with unresolved D. Trimming stripped 0 bases from V and 7 bases from J, with 7 bases between. Germline V gene lookup returns CDR1 KGHSH and CDR2 LQKENI. The CDR3 contains 13 residues. The CDR3 sequence is CASSPPSGQPQHF. CDR3 DNA: TGTGCCAGCTCACCACCCAGTGGGCAGCCCCAGCATTTT.

V usage is TRBV24-1 and J usage is TRBJ1-1; weak D call: TRBD1 (5 bases). From germline, CDR1 is KGHDR and CDR2 SFDVKD. V was shortened by 9 bases and J by 8 bases, with 21 bases between the two germline ends. CDR3 size: 14 residues. CDR3: CATYSYGGCKEAFF. For the CDR3, the DNA is TGTGCCACCTACAGCTACGGGGGGTGTAAGGAAGCTTTCTTT.

V usage is TRBV4-3 and J usage is TRBJ1-5; D is unresolved. From germline, CDR1 is LGHNA and CDR2 YSLEER. V lost 0 bases, J lost 0 bases, and 12 bases lay in between. The CDR3 extends over 17 amino acids. CDR3 residues: CASSQEGPSNSNQPQHF. CDR3 coding DNA: TGCGCCAGCAGCCAAGAAGGGCCATCGAATAGCAATCAGCCCCAGCATTTT.

The chain joins TRBV6-2 or TRBV6-3 to TRBJ2-7; a weak D match, TRBD1 (6 bases). CDR3 length: 14 amino acids. Deletions cut 5 bases from V and 2 bases from J, with 13 bases between. CDR1 is MNHEY, CDR2 SVGEGT, per germline. CDR3 residues: CASSPGQSPYEQYF. CDR3 nucleotide sequence: TGTGCCAGCAGTCCGGGACAAAGTCCCTACGAGCAGTACTTC.

The genes are TRBV19 and TRBJ2-4; 11 bases align to TRBD1. With V trimmed by 10 bases and J by 5 bases, 4 bases remained unmatched. Germline V gene lookup returns CDR1 LNHDA and CDR2 SQIVND (reference sequence). The CDR3 is 13 amino acids. CDR3 sequence reads: CAIPDRGQNIQYF. For the CDR3, the DNA is TGTGCCATTCCGGACAGGGGGCAAAACATTCAGTACTTC.

In this sample, this clone turned up once. This rearrangement joins TRBV21-1 to TRBJ1-5; no DNA check was done on the table's D call, TRBD1. TRBV21-1 counts as a pseudogene. The CDR3 spans 15 residues. The CDR3 DNA reads TGTGCCAGCAGCAAAGCGCTAGGGGGCAATCAGCCCCAGCATTTT. Translation gives CASSKALGGNQPQHF.

Only a few counts were recorded for this clone. The chain links TRBV5-5 to TRBJ1-3; perhaps TRBD1 as D (6 bases). Germline V CDR1 and CDR2: SGHKS, YYEKEE (reference sequence). CDR3 length: 18 amino acids. Trimming stripped 3 bases from V and 0 bases from J, with 19 bases between. CDR3 coding DNA: TGTGCCAGCAGCTCCCGGGTTTGGGGGGACAACTCTGGAAACACCATATATTTT. As protein: CASSSRVWGDNSGNTIYF.

The chain combines TRBV27 with TRBJ2-7; possible D gene TRBD2, 5 bases. Germline V gene sequence: CDR1 MNHEY, CDR2 SMNVEV (reference sequence). Trimming removed 5 bases at V and 2 bases at J, with 13 bases between. This CDR3 comprises 14 residues. CDR3 amino acids: CASSHSAATYEQYF. Here the CDR3 DNA reads TGTGCCAGCAGTCATAGCGCCGCAACCTACGAGCAGTACTTC.

This sequence joins TRBV20-1 and TRBJ1-5; a possible D gene is TRBD1 (6 bases). Trimming cost V 3 bases and J 9 bases, with 18 bases left between them. This CDR3 is 14 amino acids long. Germline V CDR1 and CDR2: DFQATT, SNEGSKA (reference sequence). CDR3 in amino acids: CSASPDGGARPQHF. DNA of the CDR3: TGCAGTGCTAGTCCGGACGGGGGGGCACGGCCCCAGCATTTT.

This clone was observed a single time. V gene TRBV9 combines with J gene TRBJ1-2; 7 bases match TRBD1. The CDR3 is 13 amino acids. The J segment lost 2 bases and the V segment lost 5 bases, leaving 3 bases of the junction unmatched. Germline assignment: CDR1 SGDLS and CDR2 YYNGEE. CDR3 region: CASRAGGNYGYTF. In DNA, the CDR3 is TGTGCCAGCAGGGCAGGGGGAAACTATGGCTACACCTTC.

The genes are TRBV7-8 and TRBJ1-3, with D hard to call. The CDR3 is made up of 15 amino acids. V lost 7 bases, J lost 3 bases, and 16 bases lay in between. The germline V gene has CDR1 SGHVS and CDR2 FQNEAQ. DNA of the CDR3: TGTGCCAGCATCCCCGGCCGGGCGGTTGGAAACACCATATATTTT. Translating it yields CASIPGRAVGNTIYF.

CDR3 amino acids: CAWDLQENTEAFF. CDR3 bases: TGTGCCTGGGACCTTCAAGAGAACACTGAAGCTTTCTTT. V is TRBV30 and J is TRBJ1-1, with D unresolved. CDR1 is GTSNPN, CDR2 SVGIG, per germline (reference sequence). The CDR3 contains 13 residues. V was shortened by 5 bases and J by 1 base, with 11 bases between the two germline ends.

The V and J genes are TRBV7-2 and TRBJ2-7, with 9 bases fitting TRBD2. This CDR3 contains 17 residues. Germline V gene lookup returns CDR1 SGHTA and CDR2 FQGNSA. With V trimmed by 1 base and J by 2 bases, 9 bases remained unmatched. CDR3 DNA sequence: TGTGCCAGCAGCTTAGTGGCTAGCGGGGCCTCAACCTACGAGCAGTACTTC. Its translation is CASSLVASGASTYEQYF.

This chain uses TRBV2 with TRBJ2-5; the match to TRBD1 covers 7 bases. The germline V gene encodes CDR1 SNHLY and CDR2 FYNNEI. V shed 4 bases, J shed 3 bases, and the junction held 2 bases outside the gene matches. This CDR3 is built from 13 residues. The CDR3 sequence is CASSGDSEETQYF. Written as DNA, the CDR3 is TGTGCCAGCAGTGGGGACAGCGAAGAGACCCAGTACTTC.

The V gene is TRBV4-1, the J gene TRBJ2-7; TRBD1 agrees at 9 bases. Per germline, CDR1 MGHRA and CDR2 YSYEKL. The junction had 9 bases not matched to a gene; V was cut back by 0 bases and J by 6 bases. This CDR3 contains 16 residues. The CDR3 coding sequence is TGCGCCAGCAGCCAAGATCCCCTAGGACAGGGGCCCGAGCAGTACTTC. Translated, it gives CASSQDPLGQGPEQYF.

The V and J genes are TRBV2 and TRBJ1-1, with D possibly TRBD1 on 5 matching bases. The length of the CDR3 is 11 residues. Germline V gene lookup returns CDR1 SNHLY and CDR2 FYNNEI. The V gene lost 7 bases and the J gene lost 7 bases, with 10 bases spanning the gap. The DNA of the CDR3 is TGTGCCAGCAAAGGAGGGGATGAAGCTTTCTTT. Its protein is CASKGGDEAFF.

The CDR3 sequence is CASRPQVNTEAFF. The DNA for the CDR3 is TGTGCCAGCAGACCTCAAGTGAACACTGAAGCTTTCTTT. V usage is TRBV28 and J usage is TRBJ1-1; D gene ambiguous. Germline CDR1 MDHEN, CDR2 SYDVKM. The CDR3 sequence is 13 residues long. With 6 bases removed from V and 0 bases from J, the gap between germline ends came to 8 bases.

The chain combines TRBV19 with TRBJ1-3, with 7 bases identical to TRBD1. Trimming took 6 bases from V and 1 from J; bases not matched to a gene: 3. This CDR3 has 14 residues. Germline V gene data show CDR1 as LNHDA and CDR2 as SQIVND (reference sequence). The CDR3 coding sequence is TGTGCCAGTAGCACAGGGGTGTCTGGAAACACCATATATTTT. It encodes CASSTGVSGNTIYF.

This clone has only a few counts. The J gene is TRBJ1-5, the V gene TRBV4-3; D is undetermined. The CDR3 is made up of 13 amino acids. CDR1 is LGHNA and CDR2 is YSLEER in the germline V gene. Trimming stripped 4 bases from V and 6 bases from J, with 10 bases between. CDR3 nucleotides: TGCGCCAGCAGCCGTGGACTTGCTCAGCCCCAGCATTTT. This encodes CASSRGLAQPQHF.

This clone was recorded a few times. The genes are TRBV9 and TRBJ2-7; 8 bases map to TRBD1. J was trimmed by 6 bases and V by 0 bases; bases with no gene match: 14. Germline V gene lookup returns CDR1 SGDLS and CDR2 YYNGEE. The CDR3 loop spans 17 amino acids. CDR3 loop: CASSVDRGGRTGTEQYF. The DNA for the CDR3 is TGTGCCAGCAGCGTAGATCGAGGAGGGAGGACAGGGACCGAGCAGTACTTC.

DNA for the CDR3: TGTGCCAGCAGCCCCGGGACAGGCCTCGATCAGCCCCAGCATTTT. Translating gives CASSPGTGLDQPQHF. The chain joins TRBV5-4 to TRBJ1-5; 8 positions agree with TRBD1. The CDR3 covers 15 residues. The germline V gene encodes CDR1 SGHNT and CDR2 YYREEE (reference sequence). Trimming removed 4 bases from V and 5 bases from J; junction bases left unmatched: 8.

The genes are TRBV12-3 or TRBV12-4 and TRBJ1-2, with D tentatively TRBD1 (5 bases). Trimming removed 4 bases from V and 8 bases from J, with 11 bases in between. CDR3 size: 12 residues. In DNA form, the CDR3 reads TGTGCCAGCAGTTACCAGACAGAGGGCTACACCTTC. Translation: CASSYQTEGYTF.

This chain joins TRBV30 and TRBJ2-1; D remains ambiguous. The germline V gene encodes CDR1 GTSNPN and CDR2 SVGIG (reference sequence). CDR3 length equals 13 residues. Trimming left V 5 bases short and J 8 bases short, with 16 bases between. The CDR3 DNA follows: TGTGCCTGGGGACGCGTAGGCGGTCATGAGCAGTTCTTC. Translated: CAWGRVGGHEQFF.